This T cell receptor (beta chain) originates from a study of control samples from healthy donors and cancer patients. Some clones are missing from TCRdb's copy, which holds only in-frame ones; the method was immunoSEQ multiplex PCR. The sample consists of about 84,000 clones, roughly 91% of them appearing once. This CDR3 comprises 15 residues. Germline assignment: CDR1 LNHDA and CDR2 SQIVND (reference sequence). Trimming took 5 bases from V and 2 from J; bases not matched to a gene: 9. The source of this sequence is a man in his thirties or forties in good health. The sequenced material came from blood. The chain joins TRBV19 to TRBJ2-7, with 7 bases lining up with TRBD1. For the CDR3, the DNA is TGTGCCAGTAGTGAAACCGGGACAGTAACCTACGAGCAGTACTTC. Translating it yields CASSETGTVTYEQYF.